Listed below are T cell receptor beta chains from one sample, sequenced in a study of T cells in Graves' hyperthyroidism and ophthalmopathy. TCRdb processed the multiplex PCR reads anew with MiXCR; each CDR3 protein has one entry. This sample has roughly 500,000 distinct CDR3 sequences; around 46% occur once, and the top ten carry around 20%. The sequenced sample consisted of peripheral blood or thyroid tissue (not recorded which). The receptors derive from an adult woman with Graves' disease, either hyperthyroidism or ophthalmopathy (not recorded which). Each CDR3 is given with its conserved first and last residue. A D gene is named only where the DNA matches it firmly. Rows may omit the clone size; those that give it use once, few, many or a size class.

TGTGCCAGCACCTTGGGGCAGGGGGCCGGGGAGCAGTACTTC CASTLGQGAGEQYF many TRBJ2-7 TRBV12-3/TRBV12-4 TRBD1
TGTGCCAATTATCGGACTATCACAGATACGCAGTATTTT CANYRTITDTQYF once TRBJ2-3 TRBV10-3 NA
TGTGCCAGCAGTTGGTCAGCCGGGGGCCCCTACGAGCAGTACTTC CASSWSAGGPYEQYF NA TRBJ2-7 TRBV27 NA
TGTGCCAGCATGAAGTGGGGCGCAGACTATGGCTACACCTTC CASMKWGADYGYTF NA TRBJ1-2 TRBV10-3 NA
TGTGCCAGCAGCCGAAAGCGAAACCAAGAGACCCAGTACTTC CASSRKRNQETQYF many TRBJ2-5 TRBV6-6 NA
TGTGCCAGCAGCGTAGAAGACACCGGGGAGCTGTTTTTT CASSVEDTGELFF many TRBJ2-2 TRBV9 NA
TGTGCCATCAGTGAGGAGGGGACAGGGGGCAACTATGGCTACACCTTC CAISEEGTGGNYGYTF few TRBJ1-2 TRBV10-3 TRBD1
TGTGCCAGCAGCCATGACAGGGGAAGATACCAGCCCCAGCATTTT CASSHDRGRYQPQHF NA TRBJ1-5 TRBV7-2 TRBD1
TGTGCCATCAGTGCCACGAGGACTGAAGCTCTCTTT CAISATRTEALF NA TRBJ1-1 TRBV7-3 NA
TGTGCCAGCAGTTCGCTCGAAAATTCACCCCTCCACTTT CASSSLENSPLHF many TRBJ1-6 TRBV7-2 NA
TGTGCCAGCAGCCAAGACTGGACAGTGGGCCGAAACACTGAAGCTTTCTTT CASSQDWTVGRNTEAFF NA TRBJ1-1 TRBV3-1 NA
TGTGCCAGCAGCTCCCCGGGGGGGAACTATGGCTACACCTTC CASSSPGGNYGYTF many TRBJ1-2 TRBV5-5 NA
TGTGCCAGCACCGGAGGGAGAGGTGAGACCCAGTACTTC CASTGGRGETQYF NA TRBJ2-5 TRBV5-4 NA
TGTGCCAGCAGTCGGGACAGGAACTACGAGCAGTACTTC CASSRDRNYEQYF NA TRBJ2-7 TRBV7-9 TRBD1
TGTGCCAGCAGCCCGATGACCGGGGTTAATGAAAAACTGTTTTTT CASSPMTGVNEKLFF many TRBJ1-4 TRBV5-6 NA